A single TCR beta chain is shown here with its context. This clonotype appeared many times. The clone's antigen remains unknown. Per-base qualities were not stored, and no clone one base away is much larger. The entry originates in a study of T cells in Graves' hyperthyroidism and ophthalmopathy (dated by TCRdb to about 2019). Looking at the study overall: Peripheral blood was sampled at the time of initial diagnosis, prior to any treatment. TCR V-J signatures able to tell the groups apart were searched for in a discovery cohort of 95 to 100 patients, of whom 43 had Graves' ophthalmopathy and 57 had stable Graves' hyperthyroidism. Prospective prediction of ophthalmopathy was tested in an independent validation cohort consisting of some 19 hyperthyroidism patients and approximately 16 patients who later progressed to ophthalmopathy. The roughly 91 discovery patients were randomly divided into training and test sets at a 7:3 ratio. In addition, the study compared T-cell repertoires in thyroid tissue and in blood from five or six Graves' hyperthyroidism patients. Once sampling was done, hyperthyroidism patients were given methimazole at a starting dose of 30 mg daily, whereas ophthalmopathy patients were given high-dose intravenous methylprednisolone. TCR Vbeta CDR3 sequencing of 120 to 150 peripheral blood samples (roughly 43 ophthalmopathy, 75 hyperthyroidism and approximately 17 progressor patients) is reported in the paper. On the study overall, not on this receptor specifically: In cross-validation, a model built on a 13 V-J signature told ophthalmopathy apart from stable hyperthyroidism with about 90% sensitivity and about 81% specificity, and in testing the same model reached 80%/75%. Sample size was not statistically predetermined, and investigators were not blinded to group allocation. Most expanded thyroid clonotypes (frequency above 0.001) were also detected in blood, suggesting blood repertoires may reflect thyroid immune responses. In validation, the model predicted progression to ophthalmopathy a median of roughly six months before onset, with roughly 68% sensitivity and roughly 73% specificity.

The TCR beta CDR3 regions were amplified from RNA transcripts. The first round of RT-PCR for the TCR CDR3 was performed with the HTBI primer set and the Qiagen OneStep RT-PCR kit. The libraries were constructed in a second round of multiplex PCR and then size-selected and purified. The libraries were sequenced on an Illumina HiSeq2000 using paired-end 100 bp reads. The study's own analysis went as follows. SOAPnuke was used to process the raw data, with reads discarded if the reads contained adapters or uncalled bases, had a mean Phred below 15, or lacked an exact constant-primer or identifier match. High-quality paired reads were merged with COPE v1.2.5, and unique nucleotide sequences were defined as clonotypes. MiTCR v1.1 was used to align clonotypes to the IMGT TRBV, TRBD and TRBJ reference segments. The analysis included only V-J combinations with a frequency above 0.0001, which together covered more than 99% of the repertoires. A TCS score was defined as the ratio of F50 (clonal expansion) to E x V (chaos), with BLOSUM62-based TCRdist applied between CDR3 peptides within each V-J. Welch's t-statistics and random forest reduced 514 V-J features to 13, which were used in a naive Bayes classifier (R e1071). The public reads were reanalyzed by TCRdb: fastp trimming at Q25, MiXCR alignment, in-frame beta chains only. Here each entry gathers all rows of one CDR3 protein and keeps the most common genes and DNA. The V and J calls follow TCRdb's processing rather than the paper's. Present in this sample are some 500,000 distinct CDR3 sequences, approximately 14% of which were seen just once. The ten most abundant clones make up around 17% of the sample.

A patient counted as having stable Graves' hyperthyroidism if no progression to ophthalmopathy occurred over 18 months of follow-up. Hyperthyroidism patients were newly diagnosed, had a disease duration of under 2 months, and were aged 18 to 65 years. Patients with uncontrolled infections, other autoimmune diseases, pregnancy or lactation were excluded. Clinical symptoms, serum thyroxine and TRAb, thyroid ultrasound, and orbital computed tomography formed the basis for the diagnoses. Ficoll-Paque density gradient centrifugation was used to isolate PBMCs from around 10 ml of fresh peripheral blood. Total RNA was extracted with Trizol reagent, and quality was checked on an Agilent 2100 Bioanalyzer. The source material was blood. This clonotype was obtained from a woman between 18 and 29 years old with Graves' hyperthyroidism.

The DNA sequence is as follows: TGTGCCAGCAGCCGTAGACTAGCGGGGATCATTTACAATGAGCAGTTCTTC. Its translation is CASSRRLAGIIYNEQFF. The chain couples TRBV12-3 or TRBV12-4 to TRBJ2-1, with TRBD2 matching 11 junction bases. Unmatched junction bases come to 11, with V trimmed by 6 bases and J by 4 bases. CDR3 length: 17 amino acids, cysteine to phenylalanine. Just CDR3 DNA is preserved here, 51 bases in frame from base 1.